These 2 T cell receptor beta chains were sequenced from one sample in a study of T cell responses to AZD1222 COVID-19 vaccine. The protocol was immunoSEQ multiplex PCR, while the TCRdb copy is restricted to in-frame clones and leaves out a portion. The sample records approximately 190,000 clones, around 92% being singletons. This sample comprised peripheral blood, obtained on day 0 of AZD1222 vaccination. Receptors were obtained from an adult in good health.

The V gene is TRBV27, the J gene TRBJ2-5; D may be TRBD1 (7 bases). CDR3 length: 16 residues. CDR1 is MNHEY, CDR2 SMNVEV, per germline (reference sequence). Trimming left V 1 base short and J 5 bases short, with 17 bases between. The chain's CDR3 is CASSLLSQGGSETQYF. DNA of the CDR3: TGTGCCAGCAGTTTATTATCCCAGGGGGGCTCGGAGACCCAGTACTTC.

The rearrangement joins TRBV5-8 to TRBJ1-3; 7 nucleotides line up with TRBD1. Trimming took 4 bases from V and 0 from J; bases not matched to a gene: 10. CDR3 length equals 17 residues. CDR1 and CDR2 (germline): SGHTS, YDEGEE. The CDR3 spells CASSREGGSSSGNTIYF. Here the CDR3 DNA reads TGTGCCAGCAGCCGGGAAGGGGGCAGCAGCTCTGGAAACACCATATATTTT.